This T cell receptor (beta chain) was captured in a study of CD8+CD57+ T cells in acquired aplastic anemia. The overall study: Yields of DNA that came from sorted CD4+ and CD8+ cells averaged roughly 3.2 ug.

Trimming removed 4 bases from V and 6 bases from J, with 12 bases in between. This CDR3 is built from 13 residues. Per germline, CDR1 DFQATT and CDR2 SNEGSKA (reference sequence). Flow cytometry had shown expanded CD8+CD57+ cells in the patients chosen for sequencing. Severe acquired aplastic anemia was present in all patients. Genomic DNA acted as the template from which TCR beta VDJ combination and CDR3 sequence profiling were carried out. MiXCR was run by TCRdb on the reads, yielding one entry per CDR3 protein. This sample has about 160,000 distinct CDR3 sequences, with more than 40% found just once. Of note for this clonotype: Its antigen is not known.

Whole-study results and caveats: There were roughly 30 CD8+ CDR3 sequences that occurred in both patients and controls.

The V call is TRBV20-1, the J call TRBJ1-4, with D possibly being TRBD1 (5 bases). This receptor was obtained from a human donor with aplastic anemia. Sample: sorted CD4+, CD8+, or CD8+CD57+ T cells (not recorded which) from PBMCs. Here the CDR3 DNA reads TGCAGTGCTAAGCGGGACTTTGATGAAAAACTGTTTTTT. This encodes CSAKRDFDEKLFF.